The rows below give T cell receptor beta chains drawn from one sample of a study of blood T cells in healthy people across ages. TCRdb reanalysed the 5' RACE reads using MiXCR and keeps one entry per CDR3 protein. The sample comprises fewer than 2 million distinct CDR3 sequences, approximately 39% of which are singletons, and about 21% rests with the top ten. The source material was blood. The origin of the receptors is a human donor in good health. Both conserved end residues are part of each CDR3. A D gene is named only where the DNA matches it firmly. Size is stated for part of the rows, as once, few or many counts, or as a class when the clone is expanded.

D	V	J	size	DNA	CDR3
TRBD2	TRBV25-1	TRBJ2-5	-	TGTGCCTGCAGTGAAGTCCGGGGCGGGGGAGAGACCCAGTACTTC	CACSEVRGGGETQYF
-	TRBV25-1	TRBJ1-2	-	TGTGCCAGCGGGGATTCGGGACTGACTGACTATGGCTACACCTTC	CASGDSGLTDYGYTF
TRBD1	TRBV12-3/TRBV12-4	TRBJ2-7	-	TGTGCCAGCAGCCCCTGGACAGGGGGTGTCGACGAGCAGTACTTC	CASSPWTGGVDEQYF
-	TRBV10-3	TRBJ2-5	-	TGTGCCATCAGCGGACCCACTATTCTCAGACAGTACTTC	CAISGPTILRQYF
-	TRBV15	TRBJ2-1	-	TGTGCCACCAGCAGACAGGGTTGGACCTACAATGAGCAGTTCTTC	CATSRQGWTYNEQFF
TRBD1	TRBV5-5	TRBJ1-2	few	TGTGCCAGCACCCCCGGGACAGCAACCTACACCTTC	CASTPGTATYTF
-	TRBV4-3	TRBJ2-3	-	TGCGCCAGCAGCCTCCTCCTACTAGCCGATACGCAGTATTTT	CASSLLLLADTQYF
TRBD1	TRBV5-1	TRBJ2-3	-	TGCGCCAGCAGCTTCGGACAGGGGTACGAAGATACGCAGTATTTT	CASSFGQGYEDTQYF
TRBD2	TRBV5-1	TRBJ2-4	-	TGCGCCAGCAGTCTGGGACTAACTTACGGGCAGTACTTC	CASSLGLTYGQYF
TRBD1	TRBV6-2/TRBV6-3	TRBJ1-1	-	TGTGCCAGCAGTTACTCTGGCAGGGGGTTCACTGAAGCTTTCTTT	CASSYSGRGFTEAFF
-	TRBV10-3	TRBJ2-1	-	TGTGCCATCGGGCAGGTTGCTCGCCATGAGCAGTTCTTC	CAIGQVARHEQFF
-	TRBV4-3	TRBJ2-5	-	TGCGCCAGCAGCCAAGATCTTGGAGGCGGGCCCAGTCAAGAGACCCAGTACTTC	CASSQDLGGGPSQETQYF
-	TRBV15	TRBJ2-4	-	TGTGCCACCAACAGAGGGGCAGCCAAAAACATTCAGTACTTC	CATNRGAAKNIQYF
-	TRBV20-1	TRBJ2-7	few	TGCAGTGCTGCTGGCTACTACGAGCAGTACTTC	CSAAGYYEQYF
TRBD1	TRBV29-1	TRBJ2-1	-	TGCAGCGTTCTTCCCGGGACAGGGGACCCTAATGAGCAGTTCTTC	CSVLPGTGDPNEQFF
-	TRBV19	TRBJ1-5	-	TGTGCCAGTAGTATAGACCAGTCTTATCAGCCCCAGCATTTT	CASSIDQSYQPQHF
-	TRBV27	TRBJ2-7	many	TGTGCCAGCAGACGTGGGGAGCAGTACTTC	CASRRGEQYF
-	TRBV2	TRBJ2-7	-	TGTGCCAGCACCGAGGGGGGATCCGGCGAGCAGTACTTC	CASTEGGSGEQYF
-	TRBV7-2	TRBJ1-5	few	TGTGCCAGCAGCTTGGATCCCTCGCGGCAGCCCCAGCATTTT	CASSLDPSRQPQHF
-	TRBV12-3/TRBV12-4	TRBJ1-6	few	TGTGCCAGCAGTTTACGGCAGGGTCGGTATTCACCCCTCCACTTT	CASSLRQGRYSPLHF
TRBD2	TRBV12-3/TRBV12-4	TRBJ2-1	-	TGTGCCAGCAGGGGGACTAGTGATTACAATGAGCAGTTCTTC	CASRGTSDYNEQFF
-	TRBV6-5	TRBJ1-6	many	TGTGCCAGCAGTTACAGGGGAATGTCGGATAATTCACCCCTCCACTTT	CASSYRGMSDNSPLHF
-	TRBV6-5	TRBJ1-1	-	TGTGCCAGCAGCTCCATAACCGGGACATACACTTTTGAAGCTTTCTTT	CASSSITGTYTFEAFF